This T cell receptor beta chain was sequenced during a study of cytomegalovirus exposure and HLA in healthy donors. At the level of the study: Both the 100 to 150 validation repertoires and the roughly 700 first-cohort repertoires used the same platform, as reported by a later analysis.

The repertoire was sequenced with immunoSEQ multiplex PCR; TCRdb's copy has only in-frame clones and lacks some. The repertoire consists of roughly 100,000 clones, with 70% to 90% occurring once and the leading ten covering roughly 4.2%. A remark on this clone: Its antigen is unidentified.

Study-wide results and caveats: A list of around 160 TCR beta chains associated with cytomegalovirus was given.

The validation cohort, a group of around 120 subjects, included the donors and was separate from the approximately 670-subject first cohort. CDR3 length equals 16 residues. The junction had 5 bases not matched to a gene; V was cut back by 0 bases and J by 6 bases. The germline gives CDR1 LGHNA, CDR2 YNFKEQ. This TCR came from a woman aged 18-29 years in good health and CMV-seropositive. Sequenced material: PBMCs. The rearrangement uses TRBV4-2 and TRBJ2-2, with 9 bases aligning to TRBD2. In DNA, the CDR3 is TGTGCCAGCAGCCAAGATGCGGGAGGGCCGGCCGGGGAGCTGTTTTTT. This translates into CASSQDAGGPAGELFF.